This is a list of T cell receptor beta chains from one sample in a study of memory B cells and T cells in multiple sclerosis. Antigens of these TCRs are unknown. TCRdb's copy holds only in-frame clones and misses some; the assay was immunoSEQ multiplex PCR. The sample yields approximately 47,000 clones, about 80% seen once. The sequenced sample was PBMCs from blood kept in culture. The source of these receptors is a human donor with multiple sclerosis. CDR3s include the opening cysteine and the closing phenylalanine or tryptophan. A D gene is named only where the DNA matches it firmly. Only part of the rows carry a size: once, few, many, or a class if the clone is expanded.

v_call: TRBV7-9
cdr3_length: 16
clone_size: .
j_call: TRBJ2-7
d_call: TRBD1
cdr3_aa: CASSLSGTGEGYEQYF
cdr3_nt: TGTGCCAGCAGCTTATCTGGGACAGGGGAGGGTTACGAGCAGTACTTC

v_call: TRBV5-1
cdr3_length: 15
clone_size: once
j_call: TRBJ1-2
d_call: TRBD1
cdr3_aa: CASSFTAGGGGGYTF
cdr3_nt: TGCGCCAGCAGCTTTACCGCAGGGGGCGGGGGCGGCTACACCTTC

v_call: TRBV19
cdr3_length: 16
clone_size: once
j_call: TRBJ2-1
d_call: TRBD2
cdr3_aa: CASSLGGERGYNEQFF
cdr3_nt: TGTGCCAGTAGCCTGGGTGGGGAGCGGGGGTACAATGAGCAGTTCTTC

v_call: TRBV11-2
cdr3_length: 17
clone_size: .
j_call: TRBJ2-2
d_call: .
cdr3_aa: CASSLGGFAGTTGELFF
cdr3_nt: TGTGCCAGCAGCTTAGGGGGATTCGCAGGGACCACCGGGGAGCTGTTTTTT

v_call: TRBV30
cdr3_length: 14
clone_size: .
j_call: TRBJ2-7
d_call: .
cdr3_aa: CAWSFPGAPYEQYF
cdr3_nt: TGTGCCTGGAGCTTCCCAGGGGCACCCTACGAGCAGTACTTC

v_call: TRBV20-1
cdr3_length: 9
clone_size: .
j_call: TRBJ1-2
d_call: .
cdr3_aa: CSARGGYTF
cdr3_nt: TGCAGTGCTAGAGGTGGCTACACCTTC

v_call: TRBV30
cdr3_length: 14
clone_size: once
j_call: TRBJ2-4
d_call: .
cdr3_aa: CAGEQGLGKNIQYF
cdr3_nt: TGTGCCGGAGAACAGGGCCTAGGCAAAAACATTCAGTACTTC

v_call: TRBV5-1
cdr3_length: 13
clone_size: .
j_call: TRBJ1-1
d_call: TRBD1
cdr3_aa: CASSLAPGQGAFF
cdr3_nt: TGCGCCAGCAGCTTGGCCCCGGGACAGGGAGCTTTCTTT

v_call: TRBV2
cdr3_length: 15
clone_size: .
j_call: TRBJ1-6
d_call: .
cdr3_aa: CASSAEGGIGSPLHF
cdr3_nt: TGTGCCAGCAGTGCAGAGGGGGGGATTGGTTCACCCCTCCACTTT

v_call: TRBV5-1
cdr3_length: 14
clone_size: .
j_call: TRBJ2-2
d_call: .
cdr3_aa: CASSYTGDTGELFF
cdr3_nt: TGCGCCAGCAGCTATACCGGGGACACCGGGGAGCTGTTTTTT

v_call: TRBV9
cdr3_length: 15
clone_size: .
j_call: TRBJ1-2
d_call: .
cdr3_aa: CASSPWGLEGYGYTF
cdr3_nt: TGTGCCAGCAGCCCCTGGGGGTTGGAGGGCTATGGCTACACCTTC

v_call: TRBV19
cdr3_length: 16
clone_size: .
j_call: TRBJ2-7
d_call: TRBD2
cdr3_aa: CASSPPGLDGSYEQYF
cdr3_nt: TGTGCCAGTAGTCCACCGGGACTAGATGGGAGCTACGAGCAGTACTTC

v_call: TRBV19
cdr3_length: 14
clone_size: .
j_call: TRBJ1-5
d_call: .
cdr3_aa: CASSARDSNQPQHF
cdr3_nt: TGTGCCAGTAGTGCCCGGGATAGCAATCAGCCCCAGCATTTT

v_call: TRBV4-1
cdr3_length: 15
clone_size: .
j_call: TRBJ1-1
d_call: .
cdr3_aa: CASSQQDRGHTEAFF
cdr3_nt: TGCGCCAGCAGCCAACAAGACCGGGGGCACACTGAAGCTTTCTTT

v_call: TRBV4-1
cdr3_length: 13
clone_size: .
j_call: TRBJ2-1
d_call: .
cdr3_aa: CASSRQGDNEQFF
cdr3_nt: TGCGCCAGCAGCCGACAAGGGGACAATGAGCAGTTCTTC

v_call: TRBV19
cdr3_length: 16
clone_size: .
j_call: TRBJ2-7
d_call: TRBD1
cdr3_aa: CASSIRYLQGGHEQYF
cdr3_nt: TGTGCCAGTAGTATTCGGTATCTACAGGGGGGACACGAGCAGTACTTC

v_call: TRBV7-3
cdr3_length: 12
clone_size: .
j_call: TRBJ2-2
d_call: .
cdr3_aa: CASSSDTGELFF
cdr3_nt: TGTGCCAGCAGCTCGGACACCGGGGAGCTGTTTTTT

v_call: TRBV6-6
cdr3_length: 16
clone_size: .
j_call: TRBJ1-2
d_call: .
cdr3_aa: CASSYSTGRTNYGYTF
cdr3_nt: TGTGCCAGCAGTTACTCGACTGGCAGGACTAACTATGGCTACACCTTC

v_call: TRBV11-2
cdr3_length: 13
clone_size: once
j_call: TRBJ2-4
d_call: .
cdr3_aa: CASSLGGGNIQYF
cdr3_nt: TGTGCCAGCAGCTTAGGGGGTGGAAACATTCAGTACTTC

v_call: TRBV7-2
cdr3_length: 16
clone_size: .
j_call: TRBJ1-2
d_call: .
cdr3_aa: CASSYQGFGGMGGYTF
cdr3_nt: TGTGCCAGCAGTTACCAGGGGTTTGGGGGAATGGGCGGCTACACCTTC

v_call: TRBV6-1
cdr3_length: 19
clone_size: .
j_call: TRBJ2-3
d_call: TRBD2
cdr3_aa: CASSARRAGGFSNTDTQYF
cdr3_nt: TGTGCCAGCAGTGCCCGTCGAGCGGGGGGGTTTAGTAACACAGATACGCAGTATTTT

v_call: TRBV6-5
cdr3_length: 16
clone_size: few
j_call: TRBJ1-6
d_call: TRBD1
cdr3_aa: CASSYSSLGTGIPLHF
cdr3_nt: TGTGCCAGCAGTTACTCGTCCCTCGGGACAGGGATTCCCCTCCACTTT

v_call: TRBV4-2
cdr3_length: 16
clone_size: .
j_call: TRBJ1-1
d_call: .
cdr3_aa: CASSQDSGQESTEAFF
cdr3_nt: TGTGCCAGCAGCCAAGATTCGGGGCAGGAGAGCACTGAAGCTTTCTTT

v_call: TRBV4-1
cdr3_length: 15
clone_size: .
j_call: TRBJ2-2
d_call: TRBD1
cdr3_aa: CASSRTGANTGELFF
cdr3_nt: TGCGCCAGCAGTCGGACAGGGGCGAACACCGGGGAGCTGTTTTTT

v_call: TRBV7-2
cdr3_length: 13
clone_size: .
j_call: TRBJ1-5
d_call: .
cdr3_aa: CASSPMVGQPQHF
cdr3_nt: TGTGCCAGCAGCCCCATGGTGGGCCAGCCCCAGCATTTT

v_call: TRBV5-1
cdr3_length: 14
clone_size: .
j_call: TRBJ1-2
d_call: .
cdr3_aa: CASSSLTGGSGYTF
cdr3_nt: TGCGCCAGCAGCTCCTTGACGGGGGGAAGCGGCTACACCTTC

v_call: TRBV5-1
cdr3_length: 18
clone_size: .
j_call: TRBJ1-6
d_call: TRBD1
cdr3_aa: CASSLRPGGASENSPLHF
cdr3_nt: TGCGCCAGCAGCTTGCGGCCAGGGGGAGCCTCGGAAAATTCACCCCTCCACTTT

v_call: TRBV7-2
cdr3_length: 16
clone_size: .
j_call: TRBJ1-2
d_call: TRBD1
cdr3_aa: CASSLGIPGQGYGYTF
cdr3_nt: TGTGCCAGCAGCTTAGGTATACCGGGACAGGGCTATGGCTACACCTTC

v_call: TRBV2
cdr3_length: 15
clone_size: .
j_call: TRBJ1-4
d_call: TRBD1
cdr3_aa: CASSETGTEVEKLFF
cdr3_nt: TGTGCCAGCAGTGAAACCGGGACAGAGGTTGAAAAACTGTTTTTT

v_call: TRBV7-8
cdr3_length: 15
clone_size: .
j_call: TRBJ2-5
d_call: TRBD2
cdr3_aa: CASSSLAGLRETQYF
cdr3_nt: TGTGCCAGCAGCTCACTAGCGGGGTTAAGAGAGACCCAGTACTTC

v_call: TRBV7-3
cdr3_length: 15
clone_size: .
j_call: TRBJ2-5
d_call: .
cdr3_aa: CASSWSGGYGETQYF
cdr3_nt: TGTGCCAGCAGCTGGTCCGGGGGCTATGGAGAGACCCAGTACTTC

v_call: TRBV15
cdr3_length: 13
clone_size: once
j_call: TRBJ1-1
d_call: .
cdr3_aa: CATSQGRNTEAFF
cdr3_nt: TGTGCCACCAGCCAGGGACGGAACACTGAAGCTTTCTTT

v_call: TRBV5-1
cdr3_length: 16
clone_size: .
j_call: TRBJ2-3
d_call: .
cdr3_aa: CASGSGRATNTDTQYF
cdr3_nt: TGCGCCAGCGGATCAGGGAGAGCCACAAACACAGATACGCAGTATTTT

v_call: TRBV18
cdr3_length: 15
clone_size: .
j_call: TRBJ2-1
d_call: TRBD2
cdr3_aa: CASSLAGGYYNEQFF
cdr3_nt: TGTGCCAGCTCACTAGCGGGGGGGTACTACAATGAGCAGTTCTTC

v_call: TRBV5-1
cdr3_length: 15
clone_size: .
j_call: TRBJ2-5
d_call: .
cdr3_aa: CASSLEVGQGETQYF
cdr3_nt: TGCGCCAGCAGCTTGGAAGTGGGACAAGGAGAGACCCAGTACTTC

v_call: TRBV5-1
cdr3_length: 18
clone_size: .
j_call: TRBJ2-7
d_call: .
cdr3_aa: CASSPSATGAGFSYEQYF
cdr3_nt: TGCGCCAGCAGCCCCTCCGCTACTGGGGCGGGCTTTTCCTACGAGCAGTACTTC

v_call: TRBV18
cdr3_length: 15
clone_size: few
j_call: TRBJ1-2
d_call: TRBD1
cdr3_aa: CASSLGTAPNYGYTF
cdr3_nt: TGTGCCAGCTCACTGGGGACAGCCCCTAACTATGGCTACACCTTC

v_call: TRBV5-1
cdr3_length: 12
clone_size: .
j_call: TRBJ2-1
d_call: .
cdr3_aa: CASSYGRDEQFF
cdr3_nt: TGCGCCAGCAGCTACGGACGTGATGAGCAGTTCTTC

v_call: TRBV2
cdr3_length: 11
clone_size: .
j_call: TRBJ2-5
d_call: .
cdr3_aa: CASKFKETQYF
cdr3_nt: TGTGCCAGCAAGTTCAAGGAGACCCAGTACTTC

v_call: TRBV12-5
cdr3_length: 12
clone_size: .
j_call: TRBJ1-1
d_call: .
cdr3_aa: CASQGWNTEAFF
cdr3_nt: TGTGCCTCACAGGGTTGGAACACTGAAGCTTTCTTT

v_call: TRBV27
cdr3_length: 16
clone_size: .
j_call: TRBJ1-1
d_call: .
cdr3_aa: CASSLDEGRMNTEAFF
cdr3_nt: TGTGCCAGCAGTTTAGATGAGGGCCGGATGAACACTGAAGCTTTCTTT

v_call: TRBV10-2
cdr3_length: 15
clone_size: .
j_call: TRBJ2-3
d_call: .
cdr3_aa: CASSDQRGSTDTQYF
cdr3_nt: TGCGCCAGCAGTGATCAAAGGGGGAGCACAGATACGCAGTATTTT

v_call: TRBV6-6
cdr3_length: 13
clone_size: .
j_call: TRBJ2-7
d_call: .
cdr3_aa: CASRVYWSGEQYF
cdr3_nt: TGTGCCAGCAGAGTCTATTGGAGCGGCGAGCAGTACTTC

v_call: TRBV4-3
cdr3_length: 13
clone_size: .
j_call: TRBJ1-6
d_call: TRBD1
cdr3_aa: CASSTDRVSPLHF
cdr3_nt: TGCGCCAGCAGCACAGACAGGGTCTCACCCCTCCACTTT

v_call: TRBV9
cdr3_length: 16
clone_size: .
j_call: TRBJ2-3
d_call: .
cdr3_aa: CASSVDSRVRADTQYF
cdr3_nt: TGTGCCAGCAGCGTGGACTCCAGGGTGAGGGCAGATACGCAGTATTTT

v_call: TRBV6-5
cdr3_length: 13
clone_size: .
j_call: TRBJ2-5
d_call: .
cdr3_aa: CASSYSSAETQYF
cdr3_nt: TGTGCCAGCAGTTACTCGTCAGCCGAGACCCAGTACTTC

v_call: TRBV25-1
cdr3_length: 15
clone_size: .
j_call: TRBJ1-1
d_call: TRBD1
cdr3_aa: CASSDRGPMNTEAFF
cdr3_nt: TGTGCCAGCAGTGACAGGGGGCCGATGAACACTGAAGCTTTCTTT

v_call: TRBV7-2
cdr3_length: 15
clone_size: .
j_call: TRBJ1-4
d_call: TRBD1
cdr3_aa: CASSPRTGGKEKLFF
cdr3_nt: TGTGCCAGCAGCCCTCGGACAGGGGGCAAGGAAAAACTGTTTTTT

v_call: TRBV14
cdr3_length: 13
clone_size: few
j_call: TRBJ1-1
d_call: .
cdr3_aa: CASSRRGATEAFF
cdr3_nt: TGTGCCAGCAGCCGGCGGGGGGCAACTGAAGCTTTCTTT

v_call: TRBV28
cdr3_length: 13
clone_size: .
j_call: TRBJ2-7
d_call: .
cdr3_aa: CASSGRGSYEQYF
cdr3_nt: TGTGCCAGCAGCGGACGCGGGTCCTACGAGCAGTACTTC

v_call: TRBV28
cdr3_length: 13
clone_size: .
j_call: TRBJ1-3
d_call: .
cdr3_aa: CASSLPGRNTIYF
cdr3_nt: TGTGCCAGCAGTTTACCGGGAAGAAACACCATATATTTT

v_call: TRBV10-3
cdr3_length: 12
clone_size: .
j_call: TRBJ1-2
d_call: .
cdr3_aa: CAINRGSYGYTF
cdr3_nt: TGTGCCATCAATCGGGGAAGCTATGGCTACACCTTC

v_call: TRBV7-9
cdr3_length: 15
clone_size: .
j_call: TRBJ1-1
d_call: .
cdr3_aa: CASKGGNWANTEAFF
cdr3_nt: TGTGCCAGCAAGGGGGGCAATTGGGCGAACACTGAAGCTTTCTTT

v_call: TRBV9
cdr3_length: 12
clone_size: .
j_call: TRBJ1-1
d_call: TRBD1
cdr3_aa: CASSPGGMEAFF
cdr3_nt: TGTGCCAGCAGCCCAGGGGGAATGGAAGCTTTCTTT

v_call: TRBV2
cdr3_length: 15
clone_size: .
j_call: TRBJ1-1
d_call: .
cdr3_aa: CASSVIRDSGTEAFF
cdr3_nt: TGTGCCAGCAGTGTAATCCGGGATTCGGGGACTGAAGCTTTCTTT

v_call: TRBV4-1
cdr3_length: 16
clone_size: .
j_call: TRBJ2-7
d_call: TRBD2
cdr3_aa: CASSQESTSGLYEQYF
cdr3_nt: TGCGCCAGCAGCCAAGAGTCGACTAGCGGCTTGTACGAGCAGTACTTC